The rows below give T cell receptor beta chains drawn from one sample of a study of response to subunit inactivated influenza vaccine. TCRdb used MiXCR to reprocess the RT-PCR reads, holding one entry per CDR3 protein. The sample holds around 750,000 distinct CDR3 sequences, over 20% seen once. The source was PBMCs from blood, collected 5 days after vaccination. The receptors were gathered from a man between 45 and 60 years old who received an inactivated influenza vaccine. The CDR3 runs from the conserved cysteine through the conserved F or W. The order of the fields is V gene, clone size, J gene, D gene, CDR3 DNA, CDR3 protein. D genes are given only for firm matches. The listing skips clone size in some rows; elsewhere it reads once, few, many or a size class.

TRBV20-1	NA	TRBJ1-5	NA	TGCAGTGCTCACGACAGATATCAGCCCCAGCATTTT	CSAHDRYQPQHF
TRBV12-3/TRBV12-4	few	TRBJ2-2	TRBD2	TGTGCCAGCGGATCGCGGGAGGGGAACACCGGGGAGCTGTTTTTT	CASGSREGNTGELFF
TRBV7-9	NA	TRBJ2-2	NA	TGTGCCAGCAGCTTAGGCGGACAGCACGGGGAGCTGTTTTTT	CASSLGGQHGELFF
TRBV10-3	few	TRBJ1-4	NA	TGTGCCATCAGTGAGGACAGTTCTAATGAAAAACTGTTTTTT	CAISEDSSNEKLFF
TRBV5-5	few	TRBJ2-7	NA	TGTGCCAGCAGCCTAGGACAGCAACTCTCCTACGAGCAGTACTTC	CASSLGQQLSYEQYF
TRBV3-1	few	TRBJ1-6	NA	TGTGCCAGCAGCCAAGGTCTTACGGTGGATAATTCACCCCTCCACTTT	CASSQGLTVDNSPLHF
TRBV20-1	NA	TRBJ1-2	TRBD1	TGCAGTGCTGAGGGGGCGCAGTCTAAGGGCTACACCTTC	CSAEGAQSKGYTF
TRBV30	NA	TRBJ2-1	TRBD2	TGTGCCTGGAGTACCCAAGCGGGACTTCAGTTCTTC	CAWSTQAGLQFF
TRBV25-1	NA	TRBJ2-1	TRBD1	TGTGCCAGCAGTGTGGGACAGGGGGCCCTCGGGCAGTTCTTC	CASSVGQGALGQFF
TRBV5-1	few	TRBJ2-5	NA	TGCGCCAGCAGCGCCAAGACACCTCAAGAGACCCAGTACTTC	CASSAKTPQETQYF
TRBV10-3	NA	TRBJ2-1	TRBD2	TGTGCCATCAGGAATAGCGGGGGGGCGTTTAGTGAGCAGTTCTTC	CAIRNSGGAFSEQFF
TRBV6-1	NA	TRBJ2-6	NA	TGTGCCACACAGAGCTCTGGGGCCAACGTCCTGACTTTC	CATQSSGANVLTF
TRBV28	few	TRBJ2-7	NA	TGTGCCAGCAGTTCCTACAGGAGCTCCTACGAGCAGTACTTC	CASSSYRSSYEQYF
TRBV5-1	few	TRBJ1-5	TRBD1	TGCGCCAGCAGCCTAAGACAGGGCGATCAGCCCCAGCATTTT	CASSLRQGDQPQHF
TRBV7-2	NA	TRBJ2-1	NA	TGTGCCAGCAGTCTTACACCGAACACTCGATACAATGAGCAGTTCTTC	CASSLTPNTRYNEQFF
TRBV9	few	TRBJ2-7	TRBD1	TGTGCCAGCAGCGTAGATTGGGACAGGGGTTGGAACGAGCAGTACTTC	CASSVDWDRGWNEQYF
TRBV7-6	few	TRBJ2-7	TRBD1	TGTGCCAGCAGCTTAGCCTCGCCGGGACAGGGTTCCTACGAGCAGTACTTC	CASSLASPGQGSYEQYF
TRBV5-1	few	TRBJ1-2	NA	TGCGCCAGCAGCTTGGCTACAGGGTCGGCTAACTATGGCTACACCTTC	CASSLATGSANYGYTF
TRBV5-1	NA	TRBJ2-3	NA	TGCGCCAGCAGCCAAGGGACTCGCAGCACAGATACGCAGTATTTT	CASSQGTRSTDTQYF
TRBV5-5	NA	TRBJ2-1	NA	TGTGCCAGCAGCCCCGGGCTTTCATTCACCTACAATGAGCAGTTCTTC	CASSPGLSFTYNEQFF
TRBV12-3/TRBV12-4	NA	TRBJ1-1	TRBD1	TGTGCCAGCAGTCCGACAGGGCCCGATGCGGAGGCTTTCTTT	CASSPTGPDAEAFF
TRBV24-1	few	TRBJ2-7	NA	TGTGCCAGCGCTACCGGGACAATACCCTACGAGCAGTACTTC	CASATGTIPYEQYF